Below, one TCR beta chain is given with its context. Which antigen it targets is not known. No much larger clone is present one base from it, and per-base qualities are unavailable. The data were taken from a study of blood T cells in healthy people across ages (dated by TCRdb to 2015 to 2017). For context, the study as a whole: In model experiments, template switching captured roughly one uniquely barcoded TCR beta cDNA molecule for every two T cells. The study measured age-related changes in TCR beta repertoire diversity using deep sequencing normalized with unique cDNA molecular identifiers. The donors were split into four age groups: young (average around 15 years), middle-aged (about 40), aged (roughly 68) and long-lived (under 85). To avoid experimental bias, donors of different ages were spread randomly across the sequencing lanes. Two additional independent replicas of 1 million unique cDNA reads from the same blood draw were analyzed for two donors (one aged 18 to 30 and one aged 80 or older).

The library relied on 5' RACE. Sequencing took place on an Illumina HiSeq 2500. A second roughly 6 to 12 cycle PCR used a sample-barcoded 5' primer and a J-beta primer mix. Each TCR beta cDNA molecule received a unique molecular identifier from a template-switch 5' adaptor carrying 12 random nucleotides. Each sample yielded at least 2.5 million CDR3-containing paired-end reads. The Mint cDNA synthesis kit, primed by a TRBC-specific oligonucleotide, was used to synthesize first-strand cDNA from all RNA. Following uracil-DNA glycosylase treatment, all cDNA underwent a first 18-cycle PCR with the universal primers M1SS and BC2_uni_R. Under the source paper's analysis protocol: For normalization, 1 million high-quality reads were randomly selected from each sample, with every read carrying a distinct molecular identifier. Instead of being binned into consensus sequences, reads that shared molecular identifiers were thrown out. CDR3 identification, clonotype clustering and error correction used MiTCR with a Q25 quality threshold and the strictest error-elimination algorithm. A nonparametric unseen species model using Euler transformation provided a lower-bound estimate of total TCR beta diversity. TCRdb trimmed public reads at Q25 via fastp, called clones via MiXCR and kept in-frame beta chains. Each CDR3 protein appears once, grouped with its most common genes and DNA. TCRdb, rather than the study authors, made the V and J calls. The sample table lists about 1,600,000 distinct CDR3 sequences, approximately 38% of them with a count of one. The leading ten clones occupy approximately 7.9% of the sample.

Systemically healthy Caucasian individuals from Russia, around 38 in total and aged about 6 to 100 years, were included as donors. Around 9.7 milliliters of peripheral blood were collected from each donor into EDTA-treated Vacutainer tubes. PBMCs were isolated by Ficoll-Paque density-gradient centrifugation, with at least 7 million obtained per sample. Total RNA, at least 6 micrograms per sample, was extracted from PBMCs with Trizol reagent. For every donor, flow cytometry on a PBMC aliquot measured the percentage of naive CD45RAhigh/CD27high T cells. CDR1 and CDR2 were assigned from the germline V gene as MNHNS and SASEGT. Measured from the cysteine to the phenylalanine, the CDR3 is 15 residues long. Just CDR3 DNA is preserved here, 45 bases in frame from base 1. V sheds 6 bases and J sheds 5 bases, leaving 17 bases between their ends. The full study reports these points: Compared with the aged group, the long-lived group had more naive CD4+ T cells, fewer expanded clones and increased TCR diversity, suggesting age selection. As age increased, observed TCR beta diversity per million T cells dropped in a roughly linear way, and a significant reduction was already evident by age about 40. The percentage of naive T cells measured by flow cytometry correlated strongly with observed TCR beta diversity. Conclusive comparison of naive and antigen-experienced compartments was prevented by the profiling of bulk unsorted PBMCs. The CMV infection status of donors was not known, potentially confounding age-related changes in expanded clonotypes. Estimates of total diversity from one million sequenced T cells were regarded as lower bounds and underestimates.

The sample was blood. Recombination joined TRBV6-1 with TRBJ2-4, and the D gene may be TRBD2, 6 bases matching. The TCR comes from a young woman in good health. The bases are TGTGCCAGCAGAGCCAAGACTAGTCCCCAAAACATTCAGTACTTC. Its translation reads: CASRAKTSPQNIQYF.